The 9 T cell receptor beta chains given below trace back to one sample, sequenced in a study of blood T cell repertoires in COVID-19. Sequenced by immunoSEQ multiplex PCR; TCRdb stores in-frame clones only, minus some. This sample has a few hundred thousand clones; approximately 86% occur once, and the top ten carry more than 6.5%. The source material was peripheral blood. The receptors shown here come from a woman in her 70s with active or convalescent COVID-19.

The DNA of the CDR3 is TGTGCCAGCAGTGAAGGTGGTCCGGCTAACTATGGCTACACCTTC. This gives the protein CASSEGGPANYGYTF. V and J are TRBV6-1 and TRBJ1-2; D is ambiguous. V was clipped by 1 base and J by 0 bases, with 9 bases between them. The CDR3 is 15 residues long. Germline values: CDR1 MNHNS, CDR2 SASEGT.

CDR3: CASSLEDLTDTQYF. CDR3 bases: TGCGCCAGCAGCTTGGAGGACTTAACAGATACGCAGTATTTT. This chain uses TRBV5-1 with TRBJ2-3, with D possibly TRBD2 on 5 matching bases. Trimming removed 0 bases from V and 3 bases from J, with 8 bases in between. Germline V lookup: CDR1 SGHRS, CDR2 YFSETQ. This CDR3 has 14 amino acids.

The chain is built from TRBV4-1 and TRBJ1-2, with unresolved D. Trimming pared 0 bases from V and 7 bases from J, leaving 12 bases between. The CDR3 length is 14 residues. CDR1 MGHRA and CDR2 YSYEKL come from the germline V gene. The CDR3, as DNA: TGCGCCAGCAGCCAAGATGAAGGACTCTCTGGCTACACCTTC. Protein product: CASSQDEGLSGYTF.

This chain links TRBV7-3 with TRBJ2-1; TRBD1 agrees at 11 bases. Trimming cost V 5 bases and J 3 bases; bases outside gene matches: 6. The CDR3 is 16 residues long. Germline values: CDR1 SGHTA, CDR2 FQGTGA. The CDR3 nucleotides are TGTGCCAGCAGCACCACCGGGACAGGGGGCTACAATGAGCAGTTCTTC. Translation: CASSTTGTGGYNEQFF.

The chain employs TRBV12-5 and TRBJ2-7; D ambiguous. Per germline, CDR1 LGHNT and CDR2 FRNRAP. This CDR3 region has 14 residues. Between the trimmed V and J ends, which lost 0 bases and 5 bases, there was a span of 11 bases. The CDR3 reads CASGLVVAAHEQYF. The DNA of the CDR3 is TGTGCTAGTGGTTTGGTAGTTGCGGCGCACGAGCAGTACTTC.

V is TRBV7-2 and J is TRBJ2-4, with a possible D match to TRBD2 (6 bases). The germline CDR1 and CDR2 sequences are SGHTA and FQGNSA. V lost 1 base and J 1 base, leaving 14 bases between the germline ends. The CDR3 consists of 17 residues. The CDR3 DNA sequence: TGTGCCAGCAGCTTAGACGCGTGGGGACTGGCCAAAAACATTCAGTACTTC. Its protein is CASSLDAWGLAKNIQYF.

This chain links TRBV4-3 with TRBJ1-1; possible D gene TRBD1, 6 bases. There are 15 residues in the CDR3. The V end was cut by 1 base, the J end by 1 base, with 10 bases between. Germline V gene data show CDR1 as LGHNA and CDR2 as YSLEER. The CDR3 loop is CASSQGGQPNTEAFF. DNA for the CDR3: TGCGCCAGCAGCCAAGGGGGACAACCGAACACTGAAGCTTTCTTT.

The sample holds a few counts of this clone. The CDR3 protein is CASSLVGTPGANSPLHF. The DNA for the CDR3 is TGTGCCAGCAGCTTAGTCGGCACCCCGGGAGCTAATTCACCCCTCCACTTT. V and J are TRBV5-6 and TRBJ1-6; D unresolved. The CDR3 consists of 17 residues. V dropped 2 bases and J dropped 6 bases, with 18 bases sitting between them. Per germline, CDR1 SGHDT and CDR2 YYEEEE.

The chain recombines TRBV7-2 with TRBJ2-7; no clear D. V lost 5 bases to trimming and J lost 6 bases, with 14 bases between them. CDR3 length: 13 amino acids. CDR1 SGHTA and CDR2 FQGNSA come from the germline V gene. The DNA for the CDR3 is TGTGCCAGCAGCCCCAGCCCGGGTCTCGAGCAGTACTTC. As protein: CASSPSPGLEQYF.